This T cell receptor beta chain was sequenced in a study of response to subunit inactivated influenza vaccine. On this clonotype: An end of the junction does not agree with germline; a read error may underlie this.

Each CDR3 protein is one row after TCRdb ran MiXCR on the RT-PCR reads. The data show about 170,000 distinct CDR3 sequences, less than 15% seen once. Germline CDR1 is SEHNR and CDR2 is FQNEAQ (reference sequence). The CDR3 loop spans 14 amino acids. In addition, the sample was reused for a study of T cells expressing NK-cell markers. That paper adds: The authors made TCR beta cDNA libraries by 5'RACE template switching. This switching added a universal primer site and UMIs. Sorted T-cell subsets CD3+CD56+NKG2C+, CD3+CD56+NKG2C- and CD3+CD56-NKG2C+ were TCR beta-sequenced.

This chain joins TRBV7-9 and TRBJ2-7; 7 bases agree with TRBD2. The sample here was CD8+ T cells sorted from PBMCs, taken 11 to 12 days after vaccination. The TCR originated in a man aged 50 to 60 who received an inactivated influenza vaccine. The CDR3 reads CASSLAGEGNEQYF. The CDR3 nucleotides are TGTGCCAGCAGCCTAGCCGGGGAGGGGAACGAGCAGTACTTC.